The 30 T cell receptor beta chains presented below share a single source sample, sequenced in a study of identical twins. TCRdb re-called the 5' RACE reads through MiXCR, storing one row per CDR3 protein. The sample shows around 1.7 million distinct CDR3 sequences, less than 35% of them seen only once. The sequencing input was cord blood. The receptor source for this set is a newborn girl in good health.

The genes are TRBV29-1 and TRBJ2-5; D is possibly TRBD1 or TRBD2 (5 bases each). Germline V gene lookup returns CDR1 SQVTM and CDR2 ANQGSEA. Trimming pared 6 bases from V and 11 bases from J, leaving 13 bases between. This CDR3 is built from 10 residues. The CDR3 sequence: CSVVGDEQYF. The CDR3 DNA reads TGCAGCGTCGTGGGGGATGAGCAGTACTTC. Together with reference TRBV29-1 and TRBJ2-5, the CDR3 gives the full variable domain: SAVISQKPSRDICQRGTSLTIQCQVDSQVTMMFWYRQQPGQSLTLIATANQGSEATYESGFVIDKFPISRPNLTFSTLTVSNMSPEDSSIYLCSVVGDEQYFGPGTRLLVL.

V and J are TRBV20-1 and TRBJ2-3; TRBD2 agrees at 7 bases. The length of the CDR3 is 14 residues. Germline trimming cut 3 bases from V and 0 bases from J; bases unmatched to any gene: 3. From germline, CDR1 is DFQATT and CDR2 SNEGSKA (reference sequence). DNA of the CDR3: TGCAGTGCTAGGCCAGCGGGGAGCACAGATACGCAGTATTTT. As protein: CSARPAGSTDTQYF.

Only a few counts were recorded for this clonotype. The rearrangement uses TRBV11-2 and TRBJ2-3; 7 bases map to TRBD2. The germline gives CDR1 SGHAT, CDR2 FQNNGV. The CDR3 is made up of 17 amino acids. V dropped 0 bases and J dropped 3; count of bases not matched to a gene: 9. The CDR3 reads CASSLEIGLAVTDTQYF. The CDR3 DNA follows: TGTGCCAGCAGCTTAGAAATAGGTCTAGCGGTTACAGATACGCAGTATTTT.

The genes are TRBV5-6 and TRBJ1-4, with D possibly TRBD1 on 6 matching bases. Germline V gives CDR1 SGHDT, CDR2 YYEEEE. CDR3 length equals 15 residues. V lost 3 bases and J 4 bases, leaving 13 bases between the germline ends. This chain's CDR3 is CASSYREGRNEKLFF. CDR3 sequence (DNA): TGTGCCAGCAGCTACAGGGAGGGTCGTAATGAAAAACTGTTTTTT.

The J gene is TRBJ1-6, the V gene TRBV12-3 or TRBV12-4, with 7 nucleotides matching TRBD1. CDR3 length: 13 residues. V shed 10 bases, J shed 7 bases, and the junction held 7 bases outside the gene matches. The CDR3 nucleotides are TGTGCCACCAAGACAGGGAGGAATTCACCCCTCCACTTT. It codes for CATKTGRNSPLHF.

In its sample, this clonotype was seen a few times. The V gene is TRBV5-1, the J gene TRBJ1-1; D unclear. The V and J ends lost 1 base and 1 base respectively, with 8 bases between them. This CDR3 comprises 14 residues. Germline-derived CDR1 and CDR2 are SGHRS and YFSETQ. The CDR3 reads CASSLNDRNTEAFF. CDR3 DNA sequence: TGCGCCAGCAGCTTGAACGATAGGAACACTGAAGCTTTCTTT.

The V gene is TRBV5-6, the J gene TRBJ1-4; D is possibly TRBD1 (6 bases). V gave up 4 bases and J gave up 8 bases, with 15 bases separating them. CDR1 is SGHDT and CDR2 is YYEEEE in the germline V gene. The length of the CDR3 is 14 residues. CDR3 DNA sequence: TGTGCCAGCAGCCCTCAGGGGAGCGAAGAAAAACTGTTTTTT. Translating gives CASSPQGSEEKLFF.

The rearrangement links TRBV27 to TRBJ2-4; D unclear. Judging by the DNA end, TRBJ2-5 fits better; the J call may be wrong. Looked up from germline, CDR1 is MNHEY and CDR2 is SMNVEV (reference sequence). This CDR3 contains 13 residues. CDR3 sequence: CASSPMGRETQYF. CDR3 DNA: TGTGCCAGCAGTCCCATGGGCAGGGAGACCCAGTACTTC.

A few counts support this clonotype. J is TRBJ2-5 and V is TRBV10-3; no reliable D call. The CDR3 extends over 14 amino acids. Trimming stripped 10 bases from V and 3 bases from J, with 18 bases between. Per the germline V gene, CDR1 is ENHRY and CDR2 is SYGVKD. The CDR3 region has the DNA TGTGCCACACACCCGGGCACCTGGGAAGAGACCCAGTACTTC. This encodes CATHPGTWEETQYF.

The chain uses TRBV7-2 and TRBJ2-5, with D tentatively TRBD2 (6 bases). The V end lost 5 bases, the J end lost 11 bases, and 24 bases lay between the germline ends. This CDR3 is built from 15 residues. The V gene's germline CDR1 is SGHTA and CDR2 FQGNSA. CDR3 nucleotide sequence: TGTGCCAGCAGCGGGCAGGGACTCCTTAAGAATGAGCAGTACTTC. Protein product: CASSGQGLLKNEQYF.

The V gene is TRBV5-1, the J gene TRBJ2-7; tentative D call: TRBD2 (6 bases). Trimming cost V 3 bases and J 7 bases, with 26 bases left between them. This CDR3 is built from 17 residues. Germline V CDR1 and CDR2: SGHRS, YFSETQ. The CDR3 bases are TGCGCCAGCAGCTCTCCTCGGGCGGGGCCGACCTACAATGAGCAGTACTTC. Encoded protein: CASSSPRAGPTYNEQYF. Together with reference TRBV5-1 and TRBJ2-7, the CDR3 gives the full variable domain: KAGVTQTPRYLIKTRGQQVTLSCSPISGHRSVSWYQQTPGQGLQFLFEYFSETQRNKGNFPGRFSGRQFSNSRSEMNVSTLELGDSALYLCASSSPRAGPTYNEQYFGPGTRLTVT.

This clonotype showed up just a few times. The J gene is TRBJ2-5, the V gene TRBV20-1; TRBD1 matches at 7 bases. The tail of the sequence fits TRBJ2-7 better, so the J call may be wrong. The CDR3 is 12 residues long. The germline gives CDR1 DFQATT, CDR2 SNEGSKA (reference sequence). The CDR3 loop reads CSAHRGLYEQYF. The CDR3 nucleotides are TGCAGTGCGCACAGGGGCCTCTACGAGCAGTACTTC.

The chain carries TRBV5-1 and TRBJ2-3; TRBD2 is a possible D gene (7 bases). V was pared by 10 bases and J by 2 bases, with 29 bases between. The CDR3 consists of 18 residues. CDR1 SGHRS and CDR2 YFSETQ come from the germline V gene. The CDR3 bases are TGCGCCTGCATCCCTTCGGGGAGGACTAGGGGGTCCACAGATACGCAGTATTTT. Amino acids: CACIPSGRTRGSTDTQYF.

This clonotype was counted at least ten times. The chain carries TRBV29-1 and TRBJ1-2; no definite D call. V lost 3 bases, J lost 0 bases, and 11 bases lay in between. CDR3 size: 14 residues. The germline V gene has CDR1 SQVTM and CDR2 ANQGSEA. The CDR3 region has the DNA TGCAGCGTTGAGGCGAAGGTTTCTAACTATGGCTACACCTTC. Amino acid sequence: CSVEAKVSNYGYTF.

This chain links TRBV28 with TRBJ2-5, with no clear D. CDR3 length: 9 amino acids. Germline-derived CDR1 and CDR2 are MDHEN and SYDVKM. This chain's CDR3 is CGYRNEQYF. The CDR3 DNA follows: TGTGGGTACCGCAATGAGCAGTACTTC.

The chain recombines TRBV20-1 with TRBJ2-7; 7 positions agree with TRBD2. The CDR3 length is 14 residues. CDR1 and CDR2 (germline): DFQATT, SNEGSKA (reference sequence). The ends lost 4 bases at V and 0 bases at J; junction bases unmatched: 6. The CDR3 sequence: CSAIRGVSSYEQYF. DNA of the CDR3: TGCAGTGCTATACGGGGGGTTTCCTCCTACGAGCAGTACTTC.

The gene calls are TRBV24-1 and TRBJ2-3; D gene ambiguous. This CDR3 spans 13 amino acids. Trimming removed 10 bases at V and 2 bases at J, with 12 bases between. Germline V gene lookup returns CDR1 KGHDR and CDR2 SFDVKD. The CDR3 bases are TGTGCCACGTCGGCTCCTAACACAGATACGCAGTATTTT. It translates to CATSAPNTDTQYF.

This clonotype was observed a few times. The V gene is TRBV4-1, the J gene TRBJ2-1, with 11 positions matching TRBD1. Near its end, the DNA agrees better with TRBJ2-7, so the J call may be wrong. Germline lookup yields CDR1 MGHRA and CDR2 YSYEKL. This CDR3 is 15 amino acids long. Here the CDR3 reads CASSHSGTGGNEQYF. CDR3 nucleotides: TGCGCCAGCAGCCATTCCGGGACAGGGGGAAATGAGCAGTACTTC.

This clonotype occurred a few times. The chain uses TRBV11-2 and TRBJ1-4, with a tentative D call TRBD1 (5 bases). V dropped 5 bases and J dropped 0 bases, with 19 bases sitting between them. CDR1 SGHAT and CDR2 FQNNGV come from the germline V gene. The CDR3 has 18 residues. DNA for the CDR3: TGTGCCAGCAGCCCCCGTCGACAGACTGTTGCAACTAATGAAAAACTGTTTTTT. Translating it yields CASSPRRQTVATNEKLFF.

The DNA for the CDR3 is TGTGCCAGCAGTTTTAGGAGGATCACTGAAGCTTTCTTT. Protein: CASSFRRITEAFF. The J gene is TRBJ1-1, the V gene TRBV12-3 or TRBV12-4; no definite D call. The V and J ends lost 3 bases and 4 bases respectively, with 9 bases between them. The CDR3 consists of 13 residues.

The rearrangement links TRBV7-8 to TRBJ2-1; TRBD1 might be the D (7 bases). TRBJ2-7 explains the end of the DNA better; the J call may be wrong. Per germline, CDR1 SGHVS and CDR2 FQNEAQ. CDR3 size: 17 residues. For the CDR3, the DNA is TGTGCCAGCAGCTTAATAGGGCGGGACAGCTCCTACAATGAGCAGTACTTC. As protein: CASSLIGRDSSYNEQYF.

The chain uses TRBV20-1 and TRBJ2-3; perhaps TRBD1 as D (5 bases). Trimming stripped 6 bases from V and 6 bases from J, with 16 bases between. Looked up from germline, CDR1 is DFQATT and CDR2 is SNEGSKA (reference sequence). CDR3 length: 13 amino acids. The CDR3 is CSALGARGDTQYF. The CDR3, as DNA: TGCAGTGCCCTAGGGGCCCGTGGGGATACGCAGTATTTT.

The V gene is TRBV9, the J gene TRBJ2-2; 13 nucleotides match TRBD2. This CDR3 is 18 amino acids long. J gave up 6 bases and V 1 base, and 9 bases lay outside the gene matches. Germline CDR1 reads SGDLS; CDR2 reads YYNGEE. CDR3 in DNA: TGTGCCAGCAGCGTAACCCGGACTAGCGGGGGTCGGGCCGGGGAGCTGTTTTTT. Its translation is CASSVTRTSGGRAGELFF.

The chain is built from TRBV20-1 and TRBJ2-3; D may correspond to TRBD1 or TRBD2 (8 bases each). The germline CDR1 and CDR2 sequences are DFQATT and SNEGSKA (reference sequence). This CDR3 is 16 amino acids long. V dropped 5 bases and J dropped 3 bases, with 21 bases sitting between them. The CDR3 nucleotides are TGCAGTGCTTCCACAGGGGGTAGCGGGGCGACAGATACGCAGTATTTT. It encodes CSASTGGSGATDTQYF.

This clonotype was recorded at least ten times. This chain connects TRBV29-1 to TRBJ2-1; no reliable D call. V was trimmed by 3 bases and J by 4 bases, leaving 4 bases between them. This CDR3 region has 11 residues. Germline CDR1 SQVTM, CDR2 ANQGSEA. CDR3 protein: CSVESYNEQFF. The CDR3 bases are TGCAGCGTTGAGTCGTACAATGAGCAGTTCTTC.

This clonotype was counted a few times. CDR3 protein: CASTTGTDIYNEQYF. In DNA, the CDR3 is TGTGCCAGCACGACCGGGACAGACATATACAATGAGCAGTACTTC. This chain links TRBV6-6 with TRBJ2-5, with 7 bases that match TRBD1. Per the germline V gene, CDR1 is MNHNY and CDR2 is SVGAGI (reference sequence). There are 15 residues in the CDR3. V gave up 7 bases and J gave up 11 bases; unmatched junction bases: 19.

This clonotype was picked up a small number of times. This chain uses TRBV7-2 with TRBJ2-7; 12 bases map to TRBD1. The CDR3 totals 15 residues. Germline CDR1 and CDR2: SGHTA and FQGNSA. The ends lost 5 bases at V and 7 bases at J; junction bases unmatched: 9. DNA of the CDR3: TGTGCCAGCAGCGGCCCGGGACAGGGGGCGTGGGAGCAGTACTTC. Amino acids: CASSGPGQGAWEQYF.

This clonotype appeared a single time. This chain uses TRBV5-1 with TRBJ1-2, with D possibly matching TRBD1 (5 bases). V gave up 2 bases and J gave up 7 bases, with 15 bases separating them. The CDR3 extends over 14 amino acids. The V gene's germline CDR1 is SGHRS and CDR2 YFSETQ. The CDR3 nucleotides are TGCGCCAGCAGCTTACCTCCGGGGCCAGGTGGCTACACCTTC. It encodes CASSLPPGPGGYTF.

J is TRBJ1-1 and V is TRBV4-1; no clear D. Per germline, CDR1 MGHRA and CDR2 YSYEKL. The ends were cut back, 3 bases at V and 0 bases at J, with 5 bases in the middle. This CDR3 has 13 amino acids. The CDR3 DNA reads TGCGCCAGCAGCCAGTACATGAACACTGAAGCTTTCTTT. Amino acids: CASSQYMNTEAFF.

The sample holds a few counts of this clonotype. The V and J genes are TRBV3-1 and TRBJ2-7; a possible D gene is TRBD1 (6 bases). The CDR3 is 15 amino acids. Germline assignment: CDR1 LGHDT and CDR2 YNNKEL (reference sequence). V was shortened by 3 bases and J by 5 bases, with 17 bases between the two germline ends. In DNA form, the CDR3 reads TGTGCCAGCAGCCACAGATTCTTACAGGGCGACGAGCAGTACTTC. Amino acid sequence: CASSHRFLQGDEQYF.